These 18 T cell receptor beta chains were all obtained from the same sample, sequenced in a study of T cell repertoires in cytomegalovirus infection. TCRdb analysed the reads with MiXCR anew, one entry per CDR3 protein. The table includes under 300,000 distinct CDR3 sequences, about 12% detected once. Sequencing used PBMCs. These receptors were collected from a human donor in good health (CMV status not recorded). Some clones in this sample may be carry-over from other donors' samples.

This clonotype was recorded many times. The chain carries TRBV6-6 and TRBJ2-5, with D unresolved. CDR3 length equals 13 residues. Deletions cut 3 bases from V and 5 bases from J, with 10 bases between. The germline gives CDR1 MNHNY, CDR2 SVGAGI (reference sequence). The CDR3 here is CASSYTAQETQYF. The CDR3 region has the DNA TGTGCCAGCAGTTATACTGCCCAGGAGACCCAGTACTTC.

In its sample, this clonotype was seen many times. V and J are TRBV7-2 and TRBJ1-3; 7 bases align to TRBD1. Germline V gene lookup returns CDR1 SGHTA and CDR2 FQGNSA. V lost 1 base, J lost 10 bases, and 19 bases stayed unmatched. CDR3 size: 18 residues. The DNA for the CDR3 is TGTGCCAGCAGCTTAGTCCCGCCCGGGACAGCCCCTCTCGGGACCATATATTTT. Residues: CASSLVPPGTAPLGTIYF.

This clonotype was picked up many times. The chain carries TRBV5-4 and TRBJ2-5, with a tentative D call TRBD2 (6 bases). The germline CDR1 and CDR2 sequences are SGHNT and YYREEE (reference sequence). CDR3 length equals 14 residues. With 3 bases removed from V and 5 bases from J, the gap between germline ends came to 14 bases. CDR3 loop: CASSSSGVQETQYF. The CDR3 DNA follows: TGTGCCAGCAGCTCCTCGGGGGTACAGGAGACCCAGTACTTC.

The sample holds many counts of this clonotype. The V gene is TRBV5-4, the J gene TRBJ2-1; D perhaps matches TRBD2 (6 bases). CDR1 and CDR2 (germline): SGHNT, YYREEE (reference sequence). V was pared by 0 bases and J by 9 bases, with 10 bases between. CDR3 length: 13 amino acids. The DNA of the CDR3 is TGTGCCAGCAGCTTGGTGGCCGGGGGTGAGCAGTTCTTC. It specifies CASSLVAGGEQFF.

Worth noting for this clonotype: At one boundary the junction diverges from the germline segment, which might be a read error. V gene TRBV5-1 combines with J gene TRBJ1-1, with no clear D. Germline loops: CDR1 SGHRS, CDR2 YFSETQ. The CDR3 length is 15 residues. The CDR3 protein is CANSSESSMNTEAFF. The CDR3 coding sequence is TGCGCCAACAGCTCGGAAAGTAGCATGAACACTGAAGCTTTCTTT.

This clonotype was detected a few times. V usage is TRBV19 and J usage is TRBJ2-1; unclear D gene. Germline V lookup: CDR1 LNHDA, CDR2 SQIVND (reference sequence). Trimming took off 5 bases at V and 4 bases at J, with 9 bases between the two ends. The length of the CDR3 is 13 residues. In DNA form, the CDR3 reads TGTGCCAGTAGTCCCGGCTATTACAATGAGCAGTTCTTC. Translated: CASSPGYYNEQFF. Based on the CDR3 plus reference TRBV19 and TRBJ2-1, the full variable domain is DGGITQSPKYLFRKEGQNVTLSCEQNLNHDAMYWYRQDPGQGLRLIYYSQIVNDFQKGDIAEGYSVSREKKESFPLTVTSAQKNPTAFYLCASSPGYYNEQFFGPGTRLTVL.

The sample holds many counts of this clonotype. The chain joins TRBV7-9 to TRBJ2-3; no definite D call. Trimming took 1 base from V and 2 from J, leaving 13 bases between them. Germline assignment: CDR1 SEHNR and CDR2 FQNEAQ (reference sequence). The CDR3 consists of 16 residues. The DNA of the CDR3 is TGTGCCAGCAGCTTAGGGATTTCCCGGCCCACAGATACGCAGTATTTT. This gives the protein CASSLGISRPTDTQYF.

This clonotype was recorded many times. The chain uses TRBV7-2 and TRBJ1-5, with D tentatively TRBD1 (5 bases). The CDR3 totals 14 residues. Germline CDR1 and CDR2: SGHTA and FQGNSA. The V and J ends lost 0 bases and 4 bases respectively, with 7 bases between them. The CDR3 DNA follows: TGTGCCAGCAGCTTAGCGGGGGTGAATCAGCCCCAGCATTTT. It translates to CASSLAGVNQPQHF.

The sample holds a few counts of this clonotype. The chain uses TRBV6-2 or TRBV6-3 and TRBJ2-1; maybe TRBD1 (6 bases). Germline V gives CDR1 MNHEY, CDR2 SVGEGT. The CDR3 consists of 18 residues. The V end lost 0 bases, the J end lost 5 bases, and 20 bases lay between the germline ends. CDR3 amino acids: CASSYSTPGGRGNNEQFF. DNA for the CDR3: TGTGCCAGCAGTTACTCCACCCCTGGGGGCCGAGGGAACAATGAGCAGTTCTTC.

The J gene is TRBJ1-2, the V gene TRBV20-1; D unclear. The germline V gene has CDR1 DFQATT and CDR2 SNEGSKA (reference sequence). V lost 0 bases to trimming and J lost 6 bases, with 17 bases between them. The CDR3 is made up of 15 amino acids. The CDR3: CSARDPPSRGDGYTF. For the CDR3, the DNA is TGCAGTGCTAGAGATCCCCCTTCCCGGGGAGATGGCTACACCTTC.

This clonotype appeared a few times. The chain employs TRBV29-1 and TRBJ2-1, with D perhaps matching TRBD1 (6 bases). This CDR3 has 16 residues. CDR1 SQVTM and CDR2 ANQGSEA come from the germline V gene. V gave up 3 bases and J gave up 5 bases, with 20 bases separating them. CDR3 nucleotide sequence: TGCAGCGTTGAGACGACAGGCGTGTTATTGGACAATGAGCAGTTCTTC. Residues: CSVETTGVLLDNEQFF.

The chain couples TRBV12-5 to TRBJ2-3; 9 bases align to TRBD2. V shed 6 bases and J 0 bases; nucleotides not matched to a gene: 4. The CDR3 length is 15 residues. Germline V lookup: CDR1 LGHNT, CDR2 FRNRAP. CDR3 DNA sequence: TGTGCTAGTGGACCGGGACTAGCTAGCACAGATACGCAGTATTTT. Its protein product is CASGPGLASTDTQYF.

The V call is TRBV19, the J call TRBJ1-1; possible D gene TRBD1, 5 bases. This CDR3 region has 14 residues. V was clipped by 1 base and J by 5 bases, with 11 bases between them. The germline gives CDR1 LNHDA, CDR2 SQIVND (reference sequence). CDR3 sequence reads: CASSIGRDPTEAFF. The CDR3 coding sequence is TGTGCCAGTAGTATAGGCAGGGACCCAACTGAAGCTTTCTTT.

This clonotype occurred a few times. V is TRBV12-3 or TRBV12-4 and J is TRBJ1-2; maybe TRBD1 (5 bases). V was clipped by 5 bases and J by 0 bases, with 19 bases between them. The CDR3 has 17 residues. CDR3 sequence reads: CASSAGGGGFSNYGYTF. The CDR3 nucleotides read TGTGCCAGCAGTGCCGGGGGTGGCGGCTTTTCTAACTATGGCTACACCTTC.

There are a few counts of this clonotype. CDR3 bases: TGTGCCAGCAGTCAGGACAGATTATATGGCTACACCTTC. This codes for CASSQDRLYGYTF. This rearrangement joins TRBV5-5 to TRBJ1-2, with D possibly being TRBD1 (6 bases). Germline V gene sequence: CDR1 SGHKS, CDR2 YYEKEE (reference sequence). V dropped 5 bases and J dropped 5 bases, with 13 bases sitting between them. This CDR3 spans 13 amino acids. Complete variable domain (other parts from reference TRBV5-5 and TRBJ1-2): DAGVTQSPTHLIKTRGQQVTLRCSPISGHKSVSWYQQVLGQGPQFIFQYYEKEERGRGNFPDRFSARQFPNYSSELNVNALLLGDSALYLCASSQDRLYGYTFGSGTRLTVV.

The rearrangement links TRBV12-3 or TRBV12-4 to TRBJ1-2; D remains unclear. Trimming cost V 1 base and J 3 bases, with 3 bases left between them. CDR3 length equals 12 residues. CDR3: CASSLDYYGYTF. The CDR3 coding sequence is TGTGCCAGCAGTTTAGATTACTATGGCTACACCTTC.

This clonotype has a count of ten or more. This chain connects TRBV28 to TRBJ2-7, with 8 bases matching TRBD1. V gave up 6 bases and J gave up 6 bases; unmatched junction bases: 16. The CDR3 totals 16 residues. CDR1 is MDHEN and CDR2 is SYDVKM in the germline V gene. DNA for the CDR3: TGTGCCAGCAGCCCCAGCTCAGGGGGCTTTAACGGCGAGCAGTACTTC. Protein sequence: CASSPSSGGFNGEQYF.

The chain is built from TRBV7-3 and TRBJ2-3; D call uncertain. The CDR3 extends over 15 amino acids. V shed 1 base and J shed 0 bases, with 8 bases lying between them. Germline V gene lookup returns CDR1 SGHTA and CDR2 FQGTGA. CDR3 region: CASSLNWQSTDTQYF. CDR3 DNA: TGTGCCAGCAGCTTAAACTGGCAGAGCACAGATACGCAGTATTTT.